A single sample is the source of the 7 T cell receptor beta chains below, sequenced in a study of OX40 agonist ivuxolimab in advanced cancers. Clones were read by immunoSEQ multiplex PCR, and TCRdb kept only the in-frame ones, dropping some. The sample consists of roughly 13,000 clones, around 87% of them appearing once. Sample: CD4+ or CD8+ T cells sorted from blood, taken in a trial of the OX40 agonist ivuxolimab. The source is an adult with an advanced solid tumor such as melanoma, head and neck, liver or kidney cancer.

V and J are TRBV27 and TRBJ2-7; unclear D gene. Trimming took off 3 bases at V and 0 bases at J, with 12 bases between the two ends. The germline CDR1 and CDR2 sequences are MNHEY and SMNVEV (reference sequence). The CDR3 length is 15 residues. CDR3 region: CASSLRVGSSYEQYF. Here the CDR3 DNA reads TGTGCCAGCAGTTTGCGAGTGGGCAGCTCCTACGAGCAGTACTTC.

This clone was seen once. This chain joins TRBV29-1 and TRBJ2-1; 10 positions match TRBD1. Germline V gives CDR1 SQVTM, CDR2 ANQGSEA. CDR3 size: 14 residues. The trim removed 6 bases at V and 3 bases at J, leaving 5 bases unmatched. The chain's CDR3 is CSVERDRGYNEQFF. CDR3 bases: TGCAGCGTCGAGAGGGACAGGGGCTACAATGAGCAGTTCTTC.

The V gene is TRBV9, the J gene TRBJ2-7; D is perhaps TRBD1 (6 bases). Trimming shortened V by 0 bases and J by 3 bases, and 10 bases separated the two germline ends. The CDR3 length is 14 residues. Per germline, CDR1 SGDLS and CDR2 YYNGEE. The CDR3 sequence: CASSVGTVDYEQYF. DNA for the CDR3: TGTGCCAGCAGCGTAGGGACAGTTGACTACGAGCAGTACTTC.

This clone was picked up one time. This rearrangement joins TRBV7-3 to TRBJ1-3; TRBD1 aligns across 8 bases. With V trimmed by 5 bases and J by 2 bases, 5 bases remained unmatched. The V gene's germline CDR1 is SGHTA and CDR2 FQGTGA. The CDR3 is 15 residues long. CDR3 region: CASSVTGGTGNTIYF. The CDR3 bases are TGTGCCAGCAGCGTCACAGGGGGTACTGGAAACACCATATATTTT.

The chain employs TRBV5-1 and TRBJ2-2; 9 nucleotides align to TRBD1. The CDR3 runs to 14 residues. After removal of 4 bases from V and 5 bases from J, the junction contained 3 bases not matched to a gene. CDR1 SGHRS and CDR2 YFSETQ come from the germline V gene. The CDR3 spells CASSGGTGTGELFF. CDR3 sequence (DNA): TGCGCCAGCAGCGGCGGGACAGGGACCGGGGAGCTGTTTTTT.

The rearrangement uses TRBV6-6 and TRBJ1-1, with D tentatively TRBD1 (5 bases). The length of the CDR3 is 14 residues. Looked up from germline, CDR1 is MNHNY and CDR2 is SVGAGI (reference sequence). V was shortened by 2 bases and J by 4 bases, with 11 bases between the two germline ends. The CDR3 DNA is TGTGCCAGCAGTTACATGGGGGAGGGCACTGAAGCTTTCTTT. Translation gives CASSYMGEGTEAFF.

This rearrangement joins TRBV4-3 to TRBJ1-5, with a tentative D call TRBD1 (5 bases). CDR3 length: 18 amino acids. Looked up from germline, CDR1 is LGHNA and CDR2 is YSLEER. The V and J ends lost 0 bases and 3 bases respectively, with 18 bases between them. CDR3 DNA sequence: TGCGCCAGCAGCCAAGAGTACGGGGGACCGGGCTACAATCAGCCCCAGCATTTT. The encoded protein is CASSQEYGGPGYNQPQHF.